Below, one T cell receptor (beta chain) is given with its context. As yet, its antigen is unknown. The sample belongs to a study of T cell responses to AZD1222 COVID-19 vaccine. Study observations and caveats: The study reported that nearly half of spike-specific TCRs target unmutated variant regions.

Assay used: immunoSEQ multiplex PCR; TCRdb lists only in-frame clones, some missing. The sample shows 70,000 to 90,000 clones, more than 90% of them seen only once. CDR1 is SGDLS and CDR2 is YYNGEE in the germline V gene. Trimming took 0 bases from V and 1 from J, leaving 9 bases between them. This CDR3 has 15 amino acids. Sequencing was performed on peripheral blood, taken on day 0 of AZD1222 vaccination. This sequence originates from an adult in good health. The gene calls are TRBV9 and TRBJ2-3; D perhaps matches TRBD2 (5 bases). The CDR3 region has the DNA TGTGCCAGCAGCGTAGAGGCTAGCCGCACAGATACGCAGTATTTT. Translation gives CASSVEASRTDTQYF.